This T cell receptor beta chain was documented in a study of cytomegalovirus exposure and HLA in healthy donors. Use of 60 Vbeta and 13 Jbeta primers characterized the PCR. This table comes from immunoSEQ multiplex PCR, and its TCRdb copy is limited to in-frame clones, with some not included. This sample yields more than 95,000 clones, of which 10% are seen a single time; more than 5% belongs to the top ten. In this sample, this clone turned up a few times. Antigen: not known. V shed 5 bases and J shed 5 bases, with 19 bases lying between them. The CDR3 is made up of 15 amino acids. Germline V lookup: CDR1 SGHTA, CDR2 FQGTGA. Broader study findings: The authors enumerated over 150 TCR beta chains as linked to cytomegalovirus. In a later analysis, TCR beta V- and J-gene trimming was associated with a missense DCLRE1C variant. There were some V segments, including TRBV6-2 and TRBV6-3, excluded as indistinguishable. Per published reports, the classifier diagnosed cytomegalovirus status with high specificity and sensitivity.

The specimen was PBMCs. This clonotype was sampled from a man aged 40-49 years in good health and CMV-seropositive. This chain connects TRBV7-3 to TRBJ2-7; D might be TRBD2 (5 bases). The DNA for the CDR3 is TGTGCCAGCAGCCTCGGGGATCGTTTTCCCGACGAGCAGTACTTC. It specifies CASSLGDRFPDEQYF.